The sequence of this T cell receptor beta chain was determined in a study of blood T cell repertoires in COVID-19. The CDR3 loop spans 11 amino acids. V gave up 7 bases and J gave up 5 bases, with 8 bases separating them. From germline, CDR1 is MDHEN and CDR2 SYDVKM. Original methodology: Amplification of reference gene primers provided the estimated nucleated cell counts. Profiling relied on immunoSEQ multiplex PCR, and the TCRdb table lists in-frame clones only, not all of them. V, J and clone size are taken as reported in that table, and D and trimming were inferred from the DNA itself. Altogether about 110,000 clones are present, roughly 69% being singletons, with the ten largest covering around 6.3%.

The V gene is TRBV28, the J gene TRBJ1-2; TRBD1 might be the D (6 bases). Sequencing used peripheral blood. The TCR originated in a man older than 75 with acute or convalescent COVID-19. CDR3 sequence reads: CASNQGYGYTF. The CDR3 DNA is TGTGCCAGCAACCAGGGGTATGGCTACACCTTC.